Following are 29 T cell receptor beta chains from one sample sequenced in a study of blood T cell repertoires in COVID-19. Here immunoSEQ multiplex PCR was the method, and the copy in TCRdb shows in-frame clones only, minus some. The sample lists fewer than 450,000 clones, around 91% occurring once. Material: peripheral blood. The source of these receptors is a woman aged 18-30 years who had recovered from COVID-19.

The CDR3 nucleotides read TGTGCCATCAGTAGGGACAGGCAAGGCTACACCTTC. Amino acids: CAISRDRQGYTF. The rearrangement links TRBV10-3 to TRBJ1-2, with TRBD1 matching over 8 bases. Trimming took 5 bases from V and 8 from J; bases not matched to a gene: 4. There are 12 residues in the CDR3. Germline-derived CDR1 and CDR2 are ENHRY and SYGVKD.

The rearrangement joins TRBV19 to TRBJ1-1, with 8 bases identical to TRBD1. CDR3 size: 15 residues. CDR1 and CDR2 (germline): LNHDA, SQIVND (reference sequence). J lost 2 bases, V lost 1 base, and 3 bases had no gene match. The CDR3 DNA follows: TGTGCCAGTAGTATAGTGGCAGGGGGCAACACTGAAGCTTTCTTT. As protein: CASSIVAGGNTEAFF.

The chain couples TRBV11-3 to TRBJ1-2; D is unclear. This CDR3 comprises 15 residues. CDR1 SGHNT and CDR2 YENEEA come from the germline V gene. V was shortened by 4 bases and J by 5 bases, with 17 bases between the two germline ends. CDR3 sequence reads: CASSSIGLSGYGYTF. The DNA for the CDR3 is TGTGCCAGCAGCTCAATTGGGCTCTCGGGATATGGCTACACCTTC.

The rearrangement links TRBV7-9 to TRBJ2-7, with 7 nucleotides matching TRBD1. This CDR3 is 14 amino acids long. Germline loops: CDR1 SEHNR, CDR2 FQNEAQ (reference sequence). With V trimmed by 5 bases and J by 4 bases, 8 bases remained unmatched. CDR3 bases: TGTGCCAGCAGCCCGGACAGGAGTCCTTACGAGCAGTACGTC. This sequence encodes CASSPDRSPYEQYV.

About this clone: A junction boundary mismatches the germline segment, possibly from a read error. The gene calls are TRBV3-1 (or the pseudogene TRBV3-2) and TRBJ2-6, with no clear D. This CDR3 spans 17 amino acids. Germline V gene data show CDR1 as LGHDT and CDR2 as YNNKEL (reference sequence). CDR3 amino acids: CASRQAVSDSGANVLTF. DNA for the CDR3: TGTGCCAGCAGGCAAGCCGTGTCAGACTCTGGGGCCAACGTCCTGACTTTC.

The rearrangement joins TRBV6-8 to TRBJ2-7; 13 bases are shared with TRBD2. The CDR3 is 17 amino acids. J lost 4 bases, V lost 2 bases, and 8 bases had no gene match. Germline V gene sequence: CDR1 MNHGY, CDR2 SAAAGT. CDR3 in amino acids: CASSYPGTSGENYEQYV. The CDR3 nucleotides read TGTGCCAGCAGTTACCCCGGGACTAGCGGGGAGAATTACGAGCAGTACGTC.

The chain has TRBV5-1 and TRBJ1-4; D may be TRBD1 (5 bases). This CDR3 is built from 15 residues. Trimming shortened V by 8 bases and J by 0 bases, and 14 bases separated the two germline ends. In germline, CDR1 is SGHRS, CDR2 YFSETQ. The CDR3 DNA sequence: TGCGCCAGTCACCCAGGGACTGCAACTAATGAAAAACTGTTTTTT. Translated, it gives CASHPGTATNEKLFF.

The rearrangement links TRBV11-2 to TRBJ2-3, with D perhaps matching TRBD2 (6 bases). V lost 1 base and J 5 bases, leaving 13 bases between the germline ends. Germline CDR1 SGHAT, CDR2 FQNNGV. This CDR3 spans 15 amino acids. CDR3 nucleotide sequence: TGTGCCAGCAGCTTAGTTGGAGGGTATAGAGATACGCAGTATTTT. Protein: CASSLVGGYRDTQYF.

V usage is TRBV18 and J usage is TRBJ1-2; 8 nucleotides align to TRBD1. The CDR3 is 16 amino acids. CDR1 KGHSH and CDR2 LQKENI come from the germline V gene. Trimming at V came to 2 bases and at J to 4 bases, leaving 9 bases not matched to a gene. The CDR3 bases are TGTGCCAGCTCACCAACCGGGACAGGAGACCCCTATGGCTACACCTTC. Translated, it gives CASSPTGTGDPYGYTF.

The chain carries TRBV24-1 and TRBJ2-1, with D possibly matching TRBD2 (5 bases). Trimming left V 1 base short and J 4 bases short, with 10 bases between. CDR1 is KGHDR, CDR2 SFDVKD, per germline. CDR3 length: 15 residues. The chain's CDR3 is CATSDLSGGYNEQFF. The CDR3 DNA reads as TGTGCCACCAGTGATTTAAGTGGAGGATACAATGAGCAGTTCTTC.

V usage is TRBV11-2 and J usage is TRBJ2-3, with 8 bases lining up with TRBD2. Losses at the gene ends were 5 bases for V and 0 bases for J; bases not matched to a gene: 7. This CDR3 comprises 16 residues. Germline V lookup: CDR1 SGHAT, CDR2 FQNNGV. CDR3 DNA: TGTGCCAGCAGCCCACGGGAGGGAACTAGCACAGATACGCAGTATTTT. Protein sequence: CASSPREGTSTDTQYF.

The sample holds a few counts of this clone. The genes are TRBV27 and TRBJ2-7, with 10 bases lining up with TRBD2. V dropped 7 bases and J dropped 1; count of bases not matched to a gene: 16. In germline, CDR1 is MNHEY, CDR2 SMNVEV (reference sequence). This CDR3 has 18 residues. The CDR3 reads CASTIRGTSDGGSYEQYV. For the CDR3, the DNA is TGTGCCAGCACCATTAGGGGGACTAGCGACGGAGGGTCCTACGAGCAGTACGTC.

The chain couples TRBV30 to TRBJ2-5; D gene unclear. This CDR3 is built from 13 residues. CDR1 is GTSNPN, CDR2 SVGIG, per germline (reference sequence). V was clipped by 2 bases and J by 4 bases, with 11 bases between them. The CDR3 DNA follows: TGTGCCTGGAGTTCGCTTGGGCTAGAGACCCAGTACTTC. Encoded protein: CAWSSLGLETQYF.

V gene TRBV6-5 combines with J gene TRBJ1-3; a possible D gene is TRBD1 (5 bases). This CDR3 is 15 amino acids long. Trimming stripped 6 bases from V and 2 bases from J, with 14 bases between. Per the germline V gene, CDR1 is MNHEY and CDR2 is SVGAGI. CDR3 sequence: CASSISGGAGNTIYF. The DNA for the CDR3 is TGTGCCAGCAGCATATCCGGGGGAGCTGGAAACACCATATATTTT.

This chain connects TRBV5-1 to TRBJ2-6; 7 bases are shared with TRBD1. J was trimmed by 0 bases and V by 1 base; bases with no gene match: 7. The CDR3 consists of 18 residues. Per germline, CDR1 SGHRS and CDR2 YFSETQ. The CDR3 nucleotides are TGCGCCAGCAGCTTGTTCACAGGGGCGTTCTCTGGGGCCAACGTCCTGACTTTC. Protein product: CASSLFTGAFSGANVLTF.

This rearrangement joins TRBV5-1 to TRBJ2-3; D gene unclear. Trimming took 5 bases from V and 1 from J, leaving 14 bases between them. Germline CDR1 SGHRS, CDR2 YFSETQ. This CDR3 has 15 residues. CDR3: CASRSGLRGTDTQYF. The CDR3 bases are TGCGCCAGCAGATCTGGGCTGCGTGGCACAGATACGCAGTATTTT.

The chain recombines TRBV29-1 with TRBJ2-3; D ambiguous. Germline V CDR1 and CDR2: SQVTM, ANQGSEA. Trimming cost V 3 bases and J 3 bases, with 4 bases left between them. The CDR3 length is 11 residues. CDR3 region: CSVDRTDTQYF. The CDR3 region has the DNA TGCAGCGTTGACAGAACAGATACGCAGTATTTT.

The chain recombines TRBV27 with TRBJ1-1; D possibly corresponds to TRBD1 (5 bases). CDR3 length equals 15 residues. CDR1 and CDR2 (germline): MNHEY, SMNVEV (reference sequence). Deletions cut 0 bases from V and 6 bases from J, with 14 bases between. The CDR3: CASSLSPGPTAEAFF. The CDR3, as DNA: TGTGCCAGCAGTTTATCTCCAGGGCCCACTGCTGAAGCTTTCTTT.

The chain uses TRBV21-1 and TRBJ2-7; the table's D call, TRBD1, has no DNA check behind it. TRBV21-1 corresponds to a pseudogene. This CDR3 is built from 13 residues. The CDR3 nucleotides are TGTGCCAGCAGCAACCGGGACAGGGACGAGCAGTACGTC. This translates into CASSNRDRDEQYV.

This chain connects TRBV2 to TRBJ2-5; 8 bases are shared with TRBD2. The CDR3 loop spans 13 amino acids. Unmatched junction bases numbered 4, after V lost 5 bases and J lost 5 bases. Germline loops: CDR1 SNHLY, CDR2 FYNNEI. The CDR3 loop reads CASSSGSGETQYF. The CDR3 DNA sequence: TGTGCCAGCAGTAGCGGGAGCGGGGAGACCCAGTACTTC.

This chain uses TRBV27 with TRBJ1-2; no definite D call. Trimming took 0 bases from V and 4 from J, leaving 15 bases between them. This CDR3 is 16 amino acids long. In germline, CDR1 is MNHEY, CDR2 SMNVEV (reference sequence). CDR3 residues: CASSLSVHTKLYGYTF. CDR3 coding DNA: TGTGCCAGCAGTTTATCGGTTCATACGAAACTCTATGGCTACACCTTC.

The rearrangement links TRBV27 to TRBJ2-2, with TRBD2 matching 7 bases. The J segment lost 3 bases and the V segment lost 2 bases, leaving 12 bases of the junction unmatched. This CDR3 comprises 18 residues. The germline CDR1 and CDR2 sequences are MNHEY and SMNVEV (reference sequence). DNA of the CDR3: TGTGCCAGCAGTTTACGGCTCGGAGGGAGGGCCCACACCGGGGAGCTGTTTTTT. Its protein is CASSLRLGGRAHTGELFF.

CDR3 loop: CASSAQGPDTQYF. The CDR3 coding sequence is TGTGCCAGCAGTGCCCAGGGCCCAGATACGCAGTATTTT. The chain recombines TRBV2 with TRBJ2-3, with D perhaps matching TRBD1 (5 bases). Trimming took 4 bases from V and 4 from J, leaving 9 bases between them. This CDR3 has 13 residues. The germline gives CDR1 SNHLY, CDR2 FYNNEI.

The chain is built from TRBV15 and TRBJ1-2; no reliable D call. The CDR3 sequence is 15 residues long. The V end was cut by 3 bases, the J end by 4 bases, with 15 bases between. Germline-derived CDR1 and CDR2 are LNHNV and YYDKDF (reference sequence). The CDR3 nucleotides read TGTGCCACCAGCAGGTCCAACAGTCTACTCTATGGCTACACCTTC. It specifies CATSRSNSLLYGYTF.

The CDR3 DNA follows: TGTGCCAGCAGCCAAGGGACTAGCGGCTACGAGCAGTACGTC. As protein: CASSQGTSGYEQYV. This chain uses TRBV3-1 (or the pseudogene TRBV3-2) with TRBJ2-7; 10 nucleotides line up with TRBD2. In germline, CDR1 is LGHDT, CDR2 YNNKEL (reference sequence). CDR3 size: 14 residues. Trimming removed 1 base from V and 3 bases from J; junction bases left unmatched: 0.

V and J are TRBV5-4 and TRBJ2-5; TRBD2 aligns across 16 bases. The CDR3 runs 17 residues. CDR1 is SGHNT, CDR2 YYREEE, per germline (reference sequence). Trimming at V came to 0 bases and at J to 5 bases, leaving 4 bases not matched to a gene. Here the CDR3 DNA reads TGTGCCAGCAGCTTGGTGGGACTAGCGGGAGGGCCGGAGACCCAGTACTTC. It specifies CASSLVGLAGGPETQYF.

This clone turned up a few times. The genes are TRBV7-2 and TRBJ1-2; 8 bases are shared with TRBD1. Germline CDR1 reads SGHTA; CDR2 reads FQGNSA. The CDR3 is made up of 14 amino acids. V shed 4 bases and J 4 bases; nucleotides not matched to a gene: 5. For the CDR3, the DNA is TGTGCCAGCAGCTCTCGGGACAGGCTCTATGGCTACACCTTC. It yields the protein CASSSRDRLYGYTF.

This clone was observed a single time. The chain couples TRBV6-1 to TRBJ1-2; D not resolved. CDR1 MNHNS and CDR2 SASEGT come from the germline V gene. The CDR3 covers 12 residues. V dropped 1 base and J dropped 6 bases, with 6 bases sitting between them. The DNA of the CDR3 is TGTGCCAGCAGTGAAGGACAAAATGGCTACACCTTC. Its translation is CASSEGQNGYTF.

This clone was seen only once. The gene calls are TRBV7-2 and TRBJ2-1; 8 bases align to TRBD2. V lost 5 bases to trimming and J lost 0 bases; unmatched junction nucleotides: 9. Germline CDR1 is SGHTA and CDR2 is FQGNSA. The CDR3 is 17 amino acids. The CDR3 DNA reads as TGTGCCAGCAGCCCCAGGTTTAGCGGGAACTCCTACAATGAGCAGTTCTTC. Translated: CASSPRFSGNSYNEQFF. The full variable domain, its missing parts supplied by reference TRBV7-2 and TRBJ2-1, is GAGVSQSPSNKVTEKGKDVELRCDPISGHTALYWYRQSLGQGLEFLIYFQGNSAPDKSGLPSDRFSAERTGGSVSTLTIQRTQQEDSAVYLCASSPRFSGNSYNEQFFGPGTRLTVL.